This TCR beta chain is from a study of cytomegalovirus exposure and HLA in healthy donors. Study-wide context: The approximately 610 first-cohort repertoires shared a platform with the 130 or so validation repertoires, as reported in a later analysis.

Separation from the approximately 690-subject first cohort characterized the approximately 120-subject validation cohort, to which the donors belonged. Study-wide findings and caveats: For most TCR sequences rarity was the rule, although some public TCRs occurred in many donors.

The CDR3 is made up of 11 amino acids. Trimming removed 4 bases at V and 6 bases at J, with 10 bases between. Germline V lookup: CDR1 DFQATT, CDR2 SNEGSKA (reference sequence). A remark on this clone: Its antigen is still unknown.

Assay used: immunoSEQ multiplex PCR; TCRdb lists only in-frame clones, some missing. Of about 240,000 clones in the sample, around 88% were seen once. The sample consisted of PBMCs. J is TRBJ2-7 and V is TRBV20-1; D is possibly TRBD1 (6 bases). The TCR originated in a woman aged 25 to 45 in good health and CMV-seropositive. The CDR3 coding sequence is TGCAGTGCTAATGACAGGCGCGAGCAGTACTTC. It specifies CSANDRREQYF.